The 8 T cell receptor beta chains below were found in one sample sequenced in a study of radiotherapy plus CTLA-4 blockade in lung cancer. Data came from immunoSEQ multiplex PCR; TCRdb stores just in-frame clones and leaves some out. The repertoire includes 55,000 to 75,000 clones, 65% to 85% of them detected once, and roughly 15% sits in the top ten. This sample comprised peripheral blood, obtained from a patient treated with radiotherapy plus ipilimumab. These receptors were obtained from a human donor with non-small cell lung cancer whose response to radiotherapy plus ipilimumab could not be evaluated. Some clones in this sample may be carry-over from other donors' samples.

The chain couples TRBV6-5 to TRBJ1-5; possible D gene TRBD1, 5 bases. CDR3 length equals 13 residues. V lost 2 bases to trimming and J lost 4 bases, with 6 bases between them. Per the germline V gene, CDR1 is MNHEY and CDR2 is SVGAGI. The CDR3 reads CASSYGANQPQHF. CDR3 DNA sequence: TGTGCCAGCAGTTACGGGGCGAATCAGCCCCAGCATTTT.

The chain carries TRBV11-2 and TRBJ2-7; a weak D match, TRBD2 (6 bases). V shed 7 bases and J shed 7 bases, with 20 bases lying between them. This CDR3 is built from 14 residues. Germline-derived CDR1 and CDR2 are SGHAT and FQNNGV. This CDR3 reads CASTGTSSRSEQYF. The CDR3 region has the DNA TGTGCCAGCACGGGGACTTCCTCGAGGAGTGAGCAGTACTTC.

This clone was observed a few times. The chain combines TRBV5-1 with TRBJ2-7, with D tentatively TRBD2 (6 bases). This CDR3 has 13 amino acids. V shed 2 bases and J shed 4 bases, with 10 bases lying between them. Germline V CDR1 and CDR2: SGHRS, YFSETQ. CDR3 in amino acids: CASSLGGTYEQYF. CDR3 nucleotides: TGCGCCAGCAGCTTAGGTGGGACTTACGAGCAGTACTTC.

J is TRBJ2-3 and V is TRBV5-6, with TRBD1 identical over 10 bases. The V gene's germline CDR1 is SGHDT and CDR2 YYEEEE. V trimming: 3 bases; J trimming: 6 bases; junction bases outside the gene matches: 4. The CDR3 consists of 14 residues. CDR3: CASSWDRGRDTQYF. CDR3 bases: TGTGCCAGCAGCTGGGACAGGGGAAGGGATACGCAGTATTTT.

The chain employs TRBV18 and TRBJ1-5, with D unresolved. The germline gives CDR1 KGHSH, CDR2 LQKENI. Deletions cut 2 bases from V and 0 bases from J, with 14 bases between. The CDR3 sequence is 17 residues long. The chain's CDR3 is CASSPNQARYSNQPQHF. Written as DNA, the CDR3 is TGTGCCAGCTCACCAAACCAGGCCCGATATAGCAATCAGCCCCAGCATTTT. Combining the CDR3 with reference TRBV18 and TRBJ1-5 gives the whole variable domain NAGVMQNPRHLVRRRGQEARLRCSPMKGHSHVYWYRQLPEEGLKFMVYLQKENIIDESGMPKERFSAEFPKEGPSILRIQQVVRGDSAAYFCASSPNQARYSNQPQHFGDGTRLSIL.

The CDR3 DNA reads TGTGCCAGTAGTGGACCAGGGGGATTAAGGTCCTACGAGCAGTACTTC. Its protein is CASSGPGGLRSYEQYF. The rearrangement links TRBV19 to TRBJ2-7, with 7 bases matching TRBD1. The CDR3 is 16 residues long. Germline values: CDR1 LNHDA, CDR2 SQIVND (reference sequence). Germline trimming cut 5 bases from V and 1 base from J; bases unmatched to any gene: 11.

The count of this clone is one. The gene calls are TRBV5-6 and TRBJ1-2; the D gene is possibly TRBD1 (6 bases). The CDR3 contains 15 residues. Germline values: CDR1 SGHDT, CDR2 YYEEEE. V was trimmed by 0 bases and J by 1 base, leaving 10 bases between them. The CDR3 coding sequence is TGTGCCAGCAGCTTGGGGGGCAGGGGTAACTATGGCTACACCTTC. Its protein is CASSLGGRGNYGYTF.

This chain uses TRBV2 with TRBJ2-6; D is uncertain. V lost 1 base to trimming and J lost 0 bases, with 4 bases between them. CDR3 length: 15 residues. CDR1 is SNHLY, CDR2 FYNNEI, per germline. CDR3 nucleotide sequence: TGTGCCAGCAGTGAAGGGAGCTCTGGGGCCAACGTCCTGACTTTC. It yields the protein CASSEGSSGANVLTF.